The clone carrying this T cell receptor beta chain was seen ten or more times. Its antigen is as yet unknown. This CDR3 has 14 amino acids. V was cut by 1 base and J by 2 bases, with 8 bases left in between. Germline lookup yields CDR1 MGHRA and CDR2 YSYEKL. Findings and limits, study-wide: The larger cohort examined one V-J beta rearrangement, not whole repertoires.

After constant-region reverse-primer amplification, full-length variable regions underwent semi-nested PCR with Nested Universal Primer A. In TCRdb, the 5' RACE reads were re-called with MiXCR into one record per CDR3 protein. The table shows just over 60,000 distinct CDR3 sequences, with 30% occurring only once. This sequence originates from a female donor with breast cancer. The sample comprised tumor-infiltrating naive CD4+ T cells sorted from the breast tumor. The subset here: naive CD4+ T cells, CD4+CD45RA+CD25-. The chain has TRBV4-1 and TRBJ1-2, with D perhaps matching TRBD1 (6 bases). CDR3 DNA: TGCGCCAGCAGCCAAGGAACAGGGAACTATGGCTACACCTTC. This codes for CASSQGTGNYGYTF.